This passage covers 30 T cell receptor beta chains from one sample sequenced in a study of blood T cell repertoires in COVID-19. The data were produced by immunoSEQ multiplex PCR, yet TCRdb's version contains in-frame clones alone and is incomplete. Among about 69,000 clones listed, around 86% were seen once. Input material: peripheral blood. Every receptor here comes from a man older than 75 with acute or convalescent COVID-19.

This clone appeared a single time. The chain combines TRBV19 with TRBJ2-3; D is possibly TRBD1 (6 bases). This CDR3 is built from 14 residues. The germline gives CDR1 LNHDA, CDR2 SQIVND (reference sequence). V was clipped by 7 bases and J by 3 bases, with 14 bases between them. This CDR3 reads CASNPGTLTDTQYF. CDR3 coding DNA: TGTGCCAGTAACCCAGGGACATTAACAGATACGCAGTATTTT.

This clone was counted between two and nine times. The CDR3 coding sequence is TGTGCCAGCAGCCGGGGAGGAAACACCATATATTTT. Its translation: CASSRGGNTIYF. The rearrangement joins TRBV5-5 to TRBJ1-3, with no clear D. This CDR3 is built from 12 residues. Germline V gene lookup returns CDR1 SGHKS and CDR2 YYEKEE (reference sequence). Trimming cost V 4 bases and J 4 bases, with 6 bases left between them.

The J gene is TRBJ1-6, the V gene TRBV6-5; TRBD1 is a possible D gene (5 bases). Trimming shortened V by 6 bases and J by 8 bases, and 17 bases separated the two germline ends. Looked up from germline, CDR1 is MNHEY and CDR2 is SVGAGI. The CDR3 runs to 15 residues. The DNA of the CDR3 is TGTGCCAGCAGCCCAACGGGGGGTAGAGATTCACCCCTCCACTTT. Its translation: CASSPTGGRDSPLHF.

The sample holds a few counts of this clone. This chain connects TRBV9 to TRBJ2-6; maybe TRBD1 (5 bases). Germline values: CDR1 SGDLS, CDR2 YYNGEE. The CDR3 totals 16 residues. Trimming cost V 0 bases and J 1 base, with 8 bases left between them. CDR3 region: CASSVGQGSGANVLTF. The CDR3 nucleotides are TGTGCCAGCAGCGTAGGGCAGGGATCTGGGGCCAACGTCCTGACTTTC.

This chain uses TRBV27 with TRBJ2-5; D perhaps matches TRBD1 (6 bases). The V and J ends lost 3 bases and 6 bases respectively, with 11 bases between them. The CDR3 covers 13 residues. CDR1 is MNHEY and CDR2 is SMNVEV in the germline V gene (reference sequence). The CDR3 bases are TGTGCCAGCAGTTTCACAGGGACACAGACCCAGTACTTC. Protein product: CASSFTGTQTQYF.

This chain connects TRBV2 to TRBJ2-7; 7 bases line up with TRBD1. Unmatched junction bases numbered 6, after V lost 4 bases and J lost 3 bases. The germline gives CDR1 SNHLY, CDR2 FYNNEI. The CDR3 extends over 14 amino acids. The CDR3, as DNA: TGTGCCAGCAGTGCCACAGGGGTAAGCTACGAGCAGTACTTC. It is translated as CASSATGVSYEQYF.

The chain uses TRBV27 and TRBJ2-1, with D possibly being TRBD1 (5 bases). CDR1 and CDR2 (germline): MNHEY, SMNVEV (reference sequence). The CDR3 totals 14 residues. Trimming took off 3 bases at V and 6 bases at J, with 12 bases between the two ends. The CDR3 bases are TGTGCCAGCAGTTTTGCAGGGCCACGCAATGAGCAGTTCTTC. Translation: CASSFAGPRNEQFF.

The V gene is TRBV19, the J gene TRBJ2-7, with a tentative D call TRBD1 (7 bases). V lost 10 bases and J 0 bases, leaving 28 bases between the germline ends. The CDR3 spans 18 residues. The germline gives CDR1 LNHDA, CDR2 SQIVND (reference sequence). The CDR3 reads CATPRETGKWAGSYEQYF. The CDR3 bases are TGTGCCACCCCCCGGGAGACAGGGAAGTGGGCGGGCTCCTACGAGCAGTACTTC.

This chain joins TRBV6-4 and TRBJ2-2, with D possibly being TRBD2 (7 bases). V dropped 4 bases and J dropped 1 base, with 25 bases sitting between them. The CDR3 is made up of 20 amino acids. CDR1 is MRHNA and CDR2 is SNTAGT in the germline V gene. For the CDR3, the DNA is TGTGCCAGCAGTGGCGTAAGGGGCCGACGGGGGGCCCTGAACACCGGGGAGCTGTTTTTT. It is translated as CASSGVRGRRGALNTGELFF.

The rearrangement joins TRBV11-1 to TRBJ2-7; D is perhaps TRBD2 (5 bases). The V and J ends lost 2 bases and 5 bases respectively, with 19 bases between them. The CDR3 contains 16 residues. Germline loops: CDR1 SGHAT, CDR2 FQDESV (reference sequence). The CDR3, as DNA: TGTGCCAGCAGCTTACAGCGGACCCGGATTGGGAACGAGCAGTACTTC. Its protein product is CASSLQRTRIGNEQYF.

The rearrangement links TRBV18 to TRBJ2-7, with D tentatively TRBD2 (6 bases). CDR3 length equals 14 residues. V was trimmed by 4 bases and J by 0 bases, leaving 10 bases between them. Germline V gene data show CDR1 as KGHSH and CDR2 as LQKENI. The DNA for the CDR3 is TGTGCCAGCTCACGGGACTTCAGCTCCTACGAGCAGTACTTC. It specifies CASSRDFSSYEQYF.

The rearrangement joins TRBV6-1 to TRBJ1-2; 8 bases line up with TRBD1. CDR1 and CDR2 (germline): MNHNS, SASEGT. This CDR3 contains 14 residues. Losses at the gene ends were 3 bases for V and 2 bases for J; bases not matched to a gene: 2. The CDR3 DNA reads TGTGCCAGCAGTGATCGACAGGGGAACTATGGCTACACCTTC. As protein: CASSDRQGNYGYTF.

The chain recombines TRBV27 with TRBJ1-2, with a weak D call TRBD1 (6 bases). Trimming stripped 3 bases from V and 6 bases from J, with 17 bases between. The CDR3 loop spans 15 amino acids. The V gene's germline CDR1 is MNHEY and CDR2 SMNVEV (reference sequence). In DNA, the CDR3 is TGTGCCAGCAGTTTTTGGGCAGGGGAAAGGAATGGCTACACCTTC. Protein product: CASSFWAGERNGYTF.

The genes are TRBV20-1 and TRBJ2-7, with D possibly being TRBD2 (6 bases). Germline CDR1 DFQATT, CDR2 SNEGSKA (reference sequence). Trimming cost V 3 bases and J 9 bases, with 15 bases left between them. This CDR3 is built from 12 residues. CDR3 DNA: TGCAGTGCTAGTATCAGATTCGGGGGGCAGTACTTC. Its protein is CSASIRFGGQYF.

CDR3 coding DNA: TGTGCCAGCAGCTCACGAGCCCGGGGGACTGAAGCTTTCTTT. Translated, it gives CASSSRARGTEAFF. The J gene is TRBJ1-1, the V gene TRBV11-3; a weak D match, TRBD1 (5 bases). The germline V gene has CDR1 SGHNT and CDR2 YENEEA. This CDR3 has 14 amino acids. Between the trimmed V and J ends, which lost 4 bases and 5 bases, there was a span of 14 bases.

The V call is TRBV9, the J call TRBJ2-2; TRBD2 matches 7 bases. The germline CDR1 and CDR2 sequences are SGDLS and YYNGEE. The J segment lost 7 bases and the V segment lost 3 bases, leaving 9 bases of the junction unmatched. The CDR3 length is 15 residues. The CDR3 bases are TGTGCCAGCAGCGCGCAGACTAGCACCCACGGGGAGCTGTTTTTT. This codes for CASSAQTSTHGELFF.

The chain couples TRBV12-5 to TRBJ1-2, with D hard to call. Germline CDR1 LGHNT, CDR2 FRNRAP. The CDR3 is 17 residues long. V shed 0 bases and J shed 2 bases, with 16 bases lying between them. Here the CDR3 reads CASGLVRGGQPNYGYTF. The CDR3 nucleotides are TGTGCTAGTGGTTTGGTCCGTGGAGGGCAACCCAACTATGGCTACACCTTC.

The chain has TRBV10-3 and TRBJ1-6, with TRBD1 matching over 8 bases. Germline values: CDR1 ENHRY, CDR2 SYGVKD. This CDR3 has 15 residues. The J segment lost 10 bases and the V segment lost 6 bases, leaving 11 bases of the junction unmatched. The CDR3 DNA is TGTGCCATCAGCGGCAACCAGGGGGCAAACTCACCCCTCCACTTT. Protein sequence: CAISGNQGANSPLHF.

The chain recombines TRBV6-5 with TRBJ2-7; D might be TRBD2 (6 bases). Trimming took 6 bases from V and 2 from J, leaving 17 bases between them. Germline V gene lookup returns CDR1 MNHEY and CDR2 SVGAGI. This CDR3 comprises 15 residues. CDR3 DNA sequence: TGTGCCAGCAGACGCTCGCGGGACCGGACCTACGAGCAGTACTTC. It is translated as CASRRSRDRTYEQYF.

The chain joins TRBV29-1 to TRBJ2-7, with unresolved D. Germline V lookup: CDR1 SQVTM, CDR2 ANQGSEA. This CDR3 has 11 amino acids. Between the trimmed V and J ends, which lost 4 bases and 6 bases, there was a span of 10 bases. CDR3 bases: TGCAGCGTTGCCCAGGCGCCCGAGCAGTACTTC. This sequence encodes CSVAQAPEQYF.

The chain carries TRBV14 and TRBJ2-5; possible D gene TRBD1, 6 bases. V was trimmed by 1 base and J by 2 bases, leaving 23 bases between them. This CDR3 has 19 amino acids. CDR1 SGHDN and CDR2 FVKESK come from the germline V gene. The CDR3 protein is CASSQGAAVPGHLQETQYF. The DNA of the CDR3 is TGTGCCAGCAGCCAAGGGGCTGCGGTACCGGGACACCTACAAGAGACCCAGTACTTC. Full variable domain (rest looked up from reference TRBV14 and TRBJ2-5): EAGVTQFPSHSVIEKGQTVTLRCDPISGHDNLYWYRRVMGKEIKFLLHFVKESKQDESGMPNNRFLAERTGGTYSTLKVQPAELEDSGVYFCASSQGAAVPGHLQETQYFGPGTRLLVL.

The rearrangement joins TRBV6-5 to TRBJ2-7; D ambiguous. The germline gives CDR1 MNHEY, CDR2 SVGAGI. The CDR3 is 13 residues long. With 5 bases removed from V and 2 bases from J, the gap between germline ends came to 10 bases. CDR3 nucleotide sequence: TGTGCCAGCAGTCCCGGAGTGGCCTACGAGCAGTACTTC. Encoded protein: CASSPGVAYEQYF.

The V gene is TRBV7-2, the J gene TRBJ2-7; tentatively, D is TRBD2 (6 bases). The ends were cut back, 5 bases at V and 1 base at J, with 15 bases in the middle. Germline V gives CDR1 SGHTA, CDR2 FQGNSA. The CDR3 sequence is 15 residues long. CDR3 region: CASSPGPGVSYEQYF. The DNA for the CDR3 is TGTGCCAGCAGCCCTGGGCCGGGAGTTTCCTACGAGCAGTACTTC.

This rearrangement joins TRBV12-3 or TRBV12-4 to TRBJ1-1; no definite D call. The CDR3 totals 11 residues. V dropped 6 bases and J dropped 8 bases, with 10 bases sitting between them. The CDR3: CASSRREEAFF. As DNA, the CDR3 is TGTGCCAGCAGCCGACGGGAGGAAGCTTTCTTT.

This clone occurred a few times. J is TRBJ2-5 and V is TRBV6-1; 14 bases are a match to TRBD2. Germline CDR1 reads MNHNS; CDR2 reads SASEGT. This CDR3 contains 19 residues. V was clipped by 2 bases and J by 5 bases; unmatched bases: 13. CDR3 amino acids: CASSELGLAGVLHRETQYF. CDR3 coding DNA: TGTGCCAGCAGTGAATTGGGACTAGCGGGAGTGTTGCACCGGGAGACCCAGTACTTC.

The genes are TRBV2 and TRBJ2-5; possibly TRBD2 for D (5 bases). The germline CDR1 and CDR2 sequences are SNHLY and FYNNEI. V lost 1 base and J 7 bases, leaving 13 bases between the germline ends. This CDR3 is 14 amino acids long. DNA of the CDR3: TGTGCCAGCAGTGAAGGAGGAGGCAGAGGGACCCAGTACTTC. Translated, it gives CASSEGGGRGTQYF.

The gene calls are TRBV11-3 and TRBJ2-7, with 7 positions matching TRBD1. The CDR3 is 14 residues long. Germline V gene data show CDR1 as SGHNT and CDR2 as YENEEA. Losses at the gene ends were 1 base for V and 3 bases for J; bases not matched to a gene: 3. The CDR3 reads CASSLGNRGYEQYF. The CDR3 DNA reads TGTGCCAGCAGCTTAGGGAACAGGGGCTACGAGCAGTACTTC.

This clone was counted a single time. J is TRBJ1-2 and V is TRBV6-1, with D possibly matching TRBD1 (5 bases). Germline V lookup: CDR1 MNHNS, CDR2 SASEGT. CDR3 length: 15 amino acids. Trimming shortened V by 3 bases and J by 4 bases, and 15 bases separated the two germline ends. The CDR3 DNA reads TGTGCCAGCAGTGATCAAAACGCGGGGACCTATGGCTACACCTTC. It is translated as CASSDQNAGTYGYTF.

The chain couples TRBV6-5 to TRBJ2-7; 12 nucleotides align to TRBD2. V lost 6 bases to trimming and J lost 3 bases; unmatched junction nucleotides: 6. In germline, CDR1 is MNHEY, CDR2 SVGAGI. The CDR3 has 15 residues. Here the CDR3 reads CASSHQTSGSYEQYF. For the CDR3, the DNA is TGTGCCAGCAGCCACCAGACTAGCGGGAGCTACGAGCAGTACTTC.

The chain is built from TRBV6-4 and TRBJ2-1; 10 nucleotides match TRBD2. Losses at the gene ends were 3 bases for V and 4 bases for J; bases not matched to a gene: 6. This CDR3 region has 16 residues. Germline V gives CDR1 MRHNA, CDR2 SNTAGT. The CDR3 here is CASSEPLAGEYNEQFF. The CDR3 DNA sequence: TGTGCCAGCAGTGAGCCGCTAGCGGGAGAGTACAATGAGCAGTTCTTC.